These T cell receptor beta chains were read from a single sample in a study of T-cell reconstitution after alpha-beta-depleted transplantation in children. TCRdb independently ran MiXCR on the PCR reads; one entry per CDR3 protein. The sample contains about 300,000 distinct CDR3 sequences, 9.5% to 13% of which appear only once. Here the sequenced sample was PBMCs, taken before TCRalphabeta/CD19-depleted stem cell transplant. These receptors were collected from a boy under three years old with acute myeloid leukemia, due to receive a stem cell transplant. Each CDR3 is given with its conserved first and last residue. D genes are given only for firm matches. Clone size is shown for a subset of rows, as once, few, many or a class of expanded clone.

TRBD2	TRBV7-2	TRBJ2-7	few	TGTGCCAGCAGCTTAGGACTAGCGGGTTTGAATTACGAGCAGTACTTC	CASSLGLAGLNYEQYF
.	TRBV6-8	TRBJ2-7	many	TGTGCCAGCACCCACGGGACCTACGAGCAGTACTTC	CASTHGTYEQYF
TRBD2	TRBV19	TRBJ2-7	.	TGTGCCAGTAGTATCGGGGCACCAGCGGGAGGGCGAGGCGAGCAGTACTTC	CASSIGAPAGGRGEQYF
.	TRBV6-2/TRBV6-3	TRBJ2-3	many	TGTGCCACGAACCGGGACGTAGCAGATACGCAGTATTTT	CATNRDVADTQYF
.	TRBV28	TRBJ2-1	few	TGTGCCAGCAGTTCCTGGAGGGGGGCCTACAATGAGCAGTTCTTC	CASSSWRGAYNEQFF
TRBD1	TRBV19	TRBJ1-5	many	TGTTCCAGTAGTAGCACCGGACAGGGGTTGAGTCAGCCCCAGCATTTT	CSSSSTGQGLSQPQHF
TRBD1	TRBV6-1	TRBJ1-4	few	TGTGCCAGCAGACCAGGGGGGACTAATGAAAAACTGTTTTTT	CASRPGGTNEKLFF
.	TRBV29-1	TRBJ2-2	many	TGCAGCGATCTCCGGGCCCCATGCACCGGGGAGCTGTTTTTT	CSDLRAPCTGELFF
.	TRBV7-6	TRBJ2-7	.	TGTGCCAGCAGCTTACGAGGGGCTAACGAGCAGTACTTC	CASSLRGANEQYF
.	TRBV25-1	TRBJ2-7	few	TGTGCCAGCAGTGAGCCCTCAGGGGGGGTCTACGAGCAGTACTTC	CASSEPSGGVYEQYF
.	TRBV30	TRBJ1-5	many	TGTGCCTGGAGCCCGGGCCAGTATAGCAATCAGCCCCAGCATTTT	CAWSPGQYSNQPQHF
TRBD1	TRBV9	TRBJ2-5	many	TGTGCCAGCAGCGGGACAGGGTTAACGGAGACCCAGTACTTC	CASSGTGLTETQYF
.	TRBV7-2	TRBJ2-7	.	TGTGCCAGCAGCCCACGACACCCCTACGAGCAGTACTTC	CASSPRHPYEQYF
TRBD1	TRBV12-3/TRBV12-4	TRBJ2-7	many	TGTGCCAGCAGTTCAACCGGGACAGGGGCCTACGAGCAGTACTTC	CASSSTGTGAYEQYF
.	TRBV28	TRBJ2-3	many	TGTGCCAGCAGTTTCGGGGTGACAGATACGCAGTATTTT	CASSFGVTDTQYF
.	TRBV21-1	TRBJ2-4	.	TGTGCCAGCAGCAAAGGTCAGGGATCCAAAAACATTCAGTACTTC	CASSKGQGSKNIQYF
.	TRBV7-2	TRBJ2-1	few	TGTGCCAGCAGCTTAATCTATGAGCAGTTCTTC	CASSLIYEQFF
.	TRBV6-2/TRBV6-3	TRBJ2-7	few	TGTGCCAGCAGTAGGACAGCTAGACCCTACGAGCAGTACTTC	CASSRTARPYEQYF
TRBD2	TRBV5-1	TRBJ2-7	many	TGCGCCAGCAGCTTGTCAGGACTAGCGCTCTCCTACGAGCAGTACTTC	CASSLSGLALSYEQYF
.	TRBV12-3/TRBV12-4	TRBJ1-5	.	TGTGCCAGCAGTTTTACAAGAGGCAATCAGCCCCAGCATTTT	CASSFTRGNQPQHF
TRBD1	TRBV7-9	TRBJ1-2	many	TGTGCCAGCAGCTTAGGAGGCAGGGGGCAGGTTGGCTATGGCTACACCTTC	CASSLGGRGQVGYGYTF
.	TRBV7-9	TRBJ2-6	many	TGTGCCAGCAGCTGGACTGGGGCCAACGTCCTGACTTTC	CASSWTGANVLTF